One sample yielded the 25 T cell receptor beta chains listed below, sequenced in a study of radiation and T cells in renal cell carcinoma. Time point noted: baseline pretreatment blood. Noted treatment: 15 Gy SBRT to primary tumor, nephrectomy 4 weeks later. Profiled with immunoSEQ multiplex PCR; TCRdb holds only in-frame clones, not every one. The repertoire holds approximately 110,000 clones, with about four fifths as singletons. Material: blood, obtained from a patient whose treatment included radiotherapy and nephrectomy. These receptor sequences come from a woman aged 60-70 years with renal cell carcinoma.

The CDR3: CASSQDWGQGLQDYPRRTQYF. CDR3 DNA sequence: TGCGCCAGCAGCCAAGATTGGGGACAGGGGCTTCAGGACTACCCAAGACGGACCCAGTACTTC. The J gene is TRBJ2-5, the V gene TRBV4-1; TRBD1 matches at 10 bases. The V and J ends lost 0 bases and 7 bases, in that order; junction bases with no gene match: 23. Germline CDR1 MGHRA, CDR2 YSYEKL. There are 21 residues in the CDR3.

The CDR3 DNA sequence: TGTGCCAGCAGTACGACAGGGCCTGAAGCTTTCTTT. This encodes CASSTTGPEAFF. The V gene is TRBV6-5, the J gene TRBJ1-1, with 7 bases that match TRBD1. This CDR3 is 12 amino acids long. The germline gives CDR1 MNHEY, CDR2 SVGAGI. J was trimmed by 6 bases and V by 5 bases; bases with no gene match: 3.

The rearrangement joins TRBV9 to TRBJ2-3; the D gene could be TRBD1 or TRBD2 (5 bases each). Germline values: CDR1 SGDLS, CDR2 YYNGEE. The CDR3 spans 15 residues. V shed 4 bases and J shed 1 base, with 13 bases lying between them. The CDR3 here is CASSPRDGRTDTQYF. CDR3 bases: TGTGCCAGCAGCCCACGGGACGGACGCACAGATACGCAGTATTTT.

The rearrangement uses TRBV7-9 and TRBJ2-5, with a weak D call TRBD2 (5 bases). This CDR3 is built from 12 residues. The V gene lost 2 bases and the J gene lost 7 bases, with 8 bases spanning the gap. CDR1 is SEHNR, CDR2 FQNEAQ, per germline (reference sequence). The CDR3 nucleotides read TGTGCCAGCAGCTTACCCCGGGGGACCCAGTACTTC. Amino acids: CASSLPRGTQYF. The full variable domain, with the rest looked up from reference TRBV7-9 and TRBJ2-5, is DTGVSQNPRHKITKRGQNVTFRCDPISEHNRLYWYRQTLGQGPEFLTYFQNEAQLEKSRLLSDRFSAERPKGSFSTLEIQRTEQGDSAMYLCASSLPRGTQYFGPGTRLLVL.

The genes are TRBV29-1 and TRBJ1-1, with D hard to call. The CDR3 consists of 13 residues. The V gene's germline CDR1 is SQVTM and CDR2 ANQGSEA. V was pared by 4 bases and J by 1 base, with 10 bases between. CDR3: CSVVWPWNTEAFF. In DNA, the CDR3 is TGCAGCGTTGTCTGGCCCTGGAACACTGAAGCTTTCTTT.

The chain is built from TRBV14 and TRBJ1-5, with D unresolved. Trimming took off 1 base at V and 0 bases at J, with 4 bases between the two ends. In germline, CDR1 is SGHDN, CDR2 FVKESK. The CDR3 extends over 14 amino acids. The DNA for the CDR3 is TGTGCCAGCAGCCAAGCAGATAGCAATCAGCCCCAGCATTTT. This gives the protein CASSQADSNQPQHF.

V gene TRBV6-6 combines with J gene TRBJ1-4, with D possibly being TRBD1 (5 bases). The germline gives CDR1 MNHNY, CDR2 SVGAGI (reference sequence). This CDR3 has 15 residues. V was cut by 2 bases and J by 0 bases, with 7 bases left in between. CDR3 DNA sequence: TGTGCCAGCAGTTACGGACAAACAACTAATGAAAAACTGTTTTTT. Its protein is CASSYGQTTNEKLFF.

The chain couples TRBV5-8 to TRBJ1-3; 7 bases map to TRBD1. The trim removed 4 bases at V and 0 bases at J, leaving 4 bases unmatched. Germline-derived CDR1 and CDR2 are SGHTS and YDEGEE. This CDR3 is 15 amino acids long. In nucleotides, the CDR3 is TGTGCCAGCAGCCCCAGGGGGGACTCTGGAAACACCATATATTTT. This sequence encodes CASSPRGDSGNTIYF.

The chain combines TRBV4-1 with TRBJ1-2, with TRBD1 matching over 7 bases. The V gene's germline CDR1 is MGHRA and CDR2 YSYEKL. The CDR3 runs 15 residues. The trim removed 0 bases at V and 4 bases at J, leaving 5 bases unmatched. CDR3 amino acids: CASSQDWDSFYGYTF. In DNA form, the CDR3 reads TGCGCCAGCAGCCAAGACTGGGACAGCTTCTATGGCTACACCTTC.

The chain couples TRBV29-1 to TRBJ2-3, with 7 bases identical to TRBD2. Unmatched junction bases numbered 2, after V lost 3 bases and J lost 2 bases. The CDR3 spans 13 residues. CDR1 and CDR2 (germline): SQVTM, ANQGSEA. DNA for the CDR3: TGCAGCGTTGATGGGGGGGTCACAGATACGCAGTATTTT. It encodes CSVDGGVTDTQYF.

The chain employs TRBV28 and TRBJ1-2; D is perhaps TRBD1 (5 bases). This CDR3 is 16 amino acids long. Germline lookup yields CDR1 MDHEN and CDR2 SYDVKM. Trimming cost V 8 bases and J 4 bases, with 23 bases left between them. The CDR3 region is CASSAAGRSVGYGYTF. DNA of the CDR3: TGTGCCAGCTCGGCCGCGGGGCGGTCAGTGGGCTATGGCTACACCTTC.

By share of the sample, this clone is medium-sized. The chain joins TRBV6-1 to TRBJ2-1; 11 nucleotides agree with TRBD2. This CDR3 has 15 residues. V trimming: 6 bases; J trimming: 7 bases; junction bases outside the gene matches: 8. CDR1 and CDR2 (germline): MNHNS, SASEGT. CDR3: CASSQLAGDPNEQFF. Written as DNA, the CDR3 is TGTGCCAGCAGCCAACTAGCGGGGGACCCGAATGAGCAGTTCTTC.

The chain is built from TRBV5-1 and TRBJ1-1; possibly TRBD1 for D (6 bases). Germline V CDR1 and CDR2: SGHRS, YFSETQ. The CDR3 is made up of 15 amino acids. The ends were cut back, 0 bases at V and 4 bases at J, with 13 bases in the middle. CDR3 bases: TGCGCCAGCAGCTTGGAATGGGGGGCCCTCACTGAAGCTTTCTTT. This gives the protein CASSLEWGALTEAFF.

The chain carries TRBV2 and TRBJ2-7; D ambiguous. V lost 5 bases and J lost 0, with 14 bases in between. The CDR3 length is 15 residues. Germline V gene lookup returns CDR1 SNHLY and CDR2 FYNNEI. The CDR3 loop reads CASSPLAASSYEQYF. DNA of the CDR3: TGTGCCAGCAGTCCCCTGGCGGCCAGCTCCTACGAGCAGTACTTC.

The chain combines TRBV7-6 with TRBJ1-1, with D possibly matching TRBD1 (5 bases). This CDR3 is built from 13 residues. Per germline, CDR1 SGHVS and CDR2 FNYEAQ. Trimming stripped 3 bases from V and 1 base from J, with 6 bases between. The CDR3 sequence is CASSFGGNTEAFF. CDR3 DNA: TGTGCCAGCAGCTTCGGGGGGAACACTGAAGCTTTCTTT.

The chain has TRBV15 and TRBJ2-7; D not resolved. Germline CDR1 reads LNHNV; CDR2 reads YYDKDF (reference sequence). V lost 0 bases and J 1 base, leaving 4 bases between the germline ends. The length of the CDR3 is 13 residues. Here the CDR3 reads CATSRDSSYEQYF. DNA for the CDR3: TGTGCCACCAGCAGAGATTCGTCCTACGAGCAGTACTTC.

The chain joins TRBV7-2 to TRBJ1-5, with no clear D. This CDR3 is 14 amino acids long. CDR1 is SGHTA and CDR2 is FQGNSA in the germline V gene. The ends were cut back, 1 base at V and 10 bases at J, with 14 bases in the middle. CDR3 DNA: TGTGCCAGCAGCTTAGGTGGTCAAGGGCTCCCCCAGCATTTT. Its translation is CASSLGGQGLPQHF.

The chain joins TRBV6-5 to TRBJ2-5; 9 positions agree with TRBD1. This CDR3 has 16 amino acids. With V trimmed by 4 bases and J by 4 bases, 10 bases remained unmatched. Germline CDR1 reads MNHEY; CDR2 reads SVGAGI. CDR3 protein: CASSFNGQGWGETQYF. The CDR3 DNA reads TGTGCCAGCAGTTTTAACGGACAGGGGTGGGGAGAGACCCAGTACTTC.

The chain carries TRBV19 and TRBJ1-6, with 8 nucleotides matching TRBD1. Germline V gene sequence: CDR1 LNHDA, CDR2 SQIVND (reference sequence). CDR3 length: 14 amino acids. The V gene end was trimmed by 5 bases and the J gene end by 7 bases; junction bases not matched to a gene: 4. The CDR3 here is CASSARDRNSPLHF. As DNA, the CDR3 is TGTGCCAGTAGTGCTCGGGACAGGAATTCACCCCTCCACTTT.

CDR3 region: CASSQGILGNEQFF. CDR3 nucleotide sequence: TGCGCCAGCAGCCAGGGGATCCTGGGCAATGAGCAGTTCTTC. The V and J genes are TRBV5-1 and TRBJ2-1, with a possible D match to TRBD1 (6 bases). Per the germline V gene, CDR1 is SGHRS and CDR2 is YFSETQ. The CDR3 runs to 14 residues. Trimming left V 4 bases short and J 6 bases short, with 14 bases between.

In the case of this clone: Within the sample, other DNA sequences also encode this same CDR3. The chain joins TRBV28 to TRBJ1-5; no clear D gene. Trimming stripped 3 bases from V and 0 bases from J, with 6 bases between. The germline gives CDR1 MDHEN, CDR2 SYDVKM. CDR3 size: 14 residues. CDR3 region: CASSLRGSNQPQHF. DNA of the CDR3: TGTGCCAGCAGTTTGCGGGGTAGCAATCAGCCCCAGCATTTT.

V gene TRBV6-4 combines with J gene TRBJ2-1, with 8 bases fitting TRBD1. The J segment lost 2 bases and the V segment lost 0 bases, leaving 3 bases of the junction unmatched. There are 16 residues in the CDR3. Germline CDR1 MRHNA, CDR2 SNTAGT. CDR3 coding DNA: TGTGCCAGCAGTGACTCGACAGGGGCCCCCTACAATGAGCAGTTCTTC. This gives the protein CASSDSTGAPYNEQFF.

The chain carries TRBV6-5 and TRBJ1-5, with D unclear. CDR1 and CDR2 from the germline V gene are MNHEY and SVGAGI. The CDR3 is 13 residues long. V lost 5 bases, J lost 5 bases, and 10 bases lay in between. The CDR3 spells CASSRRRDQPQHF. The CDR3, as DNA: TGTGCCAGCAGTAGACGGAGGGATCAGCCCCAGCATTTT.

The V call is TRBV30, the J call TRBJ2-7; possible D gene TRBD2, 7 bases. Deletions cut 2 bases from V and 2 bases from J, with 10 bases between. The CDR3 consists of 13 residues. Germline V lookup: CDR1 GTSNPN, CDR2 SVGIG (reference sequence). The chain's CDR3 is CAWSRGAPYEQYF. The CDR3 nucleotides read TGTGCCTGGAGTCGGGGGGCGCCCTACGAGCAGTACTTC.

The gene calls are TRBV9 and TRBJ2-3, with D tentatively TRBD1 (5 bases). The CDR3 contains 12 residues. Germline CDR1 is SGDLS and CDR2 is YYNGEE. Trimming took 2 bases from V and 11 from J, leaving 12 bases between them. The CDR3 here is CASSVGRSVQYF. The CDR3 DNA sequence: TGTGCCAGCAGCGTGGGGCGGAGTGTGCAGTATTTT.